What follows describes a single TCR beta chain. Germline V gene lookup returns CDR1 SNHLY and CDR2 FYNNEI. The V end was cut by 7 bases, the J end by 0 bases, with 12 bases between. This CDR3 region has 14 residues. The data were produced by immunoSEQ multiplex PCR, yet TCRdb's version contains in-frame clones alone and is incomplete. Of about 28,000 clones in the sample, approximately 89% were seen once. This sample was taken from a study of T cell changes during pregnancy in multiple sclerosis. The clonotype comes from a female donor with multiple sclerosis, enrolled in a pregnancy study. The chain joins TRBV2 to TRBJ1-2, with D possibly TRBD1 on 6 matching bases. This specimen was CD4+ T cells from peripheral blood mononuclear cells, taken in the second trimester of pregnancy. DNA for the CDR3: TGTGCCAGCAAGAGGACAGTCACTAACTATGGCTACACCTTC. Translation gives CASKRTVTNYGYTF.